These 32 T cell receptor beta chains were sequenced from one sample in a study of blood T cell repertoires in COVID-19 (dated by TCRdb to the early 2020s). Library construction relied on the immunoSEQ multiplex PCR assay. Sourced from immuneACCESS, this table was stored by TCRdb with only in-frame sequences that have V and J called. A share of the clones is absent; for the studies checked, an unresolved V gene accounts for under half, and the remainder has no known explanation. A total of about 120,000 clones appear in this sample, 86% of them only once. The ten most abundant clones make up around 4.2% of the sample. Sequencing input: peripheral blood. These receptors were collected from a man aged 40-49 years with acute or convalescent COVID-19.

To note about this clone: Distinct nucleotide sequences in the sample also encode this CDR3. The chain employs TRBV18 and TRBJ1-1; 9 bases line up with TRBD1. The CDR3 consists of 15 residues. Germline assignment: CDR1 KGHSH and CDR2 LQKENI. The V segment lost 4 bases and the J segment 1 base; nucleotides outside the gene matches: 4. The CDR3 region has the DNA TGTGCCAGCTCACGGGGGACAGGGCCGAACACTGAAGCTTTCTTT. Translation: CASSRGTGPNTEAFF.

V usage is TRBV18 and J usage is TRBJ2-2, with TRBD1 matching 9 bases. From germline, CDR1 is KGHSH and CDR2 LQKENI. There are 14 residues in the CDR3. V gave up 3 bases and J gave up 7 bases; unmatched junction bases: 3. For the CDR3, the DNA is TGTGCCAGCTCACCGGGACAGGGTATCGGGGAGCTGTTTTTT. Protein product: CASSPGQGIGELFF.

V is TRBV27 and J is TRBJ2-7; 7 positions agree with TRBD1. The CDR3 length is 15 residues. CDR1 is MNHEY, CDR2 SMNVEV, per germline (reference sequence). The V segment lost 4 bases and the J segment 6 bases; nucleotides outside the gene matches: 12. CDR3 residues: CASSYEGASSGEQYF. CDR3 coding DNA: TGTGCCAGCAGTTATGAGGGGGCTAGTTCTGGCGAGCAGTACTTC.

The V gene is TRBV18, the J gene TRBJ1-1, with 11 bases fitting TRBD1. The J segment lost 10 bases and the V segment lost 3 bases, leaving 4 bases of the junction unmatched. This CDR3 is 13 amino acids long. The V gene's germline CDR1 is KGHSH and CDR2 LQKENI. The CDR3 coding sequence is TGTGCCAGCTCACCGGACAGGGGGCGCCCAGCTTTCTTT. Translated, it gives CASSPDRGRPAFF.

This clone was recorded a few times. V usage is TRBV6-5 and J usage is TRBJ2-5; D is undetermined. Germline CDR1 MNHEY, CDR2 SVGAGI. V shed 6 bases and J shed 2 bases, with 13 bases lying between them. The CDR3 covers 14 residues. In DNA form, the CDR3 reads TGTGCCAGCAGGAGGTCCGAGATTCAAGAGACCCAGTACTTC. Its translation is CASRRSEIQETQYF.

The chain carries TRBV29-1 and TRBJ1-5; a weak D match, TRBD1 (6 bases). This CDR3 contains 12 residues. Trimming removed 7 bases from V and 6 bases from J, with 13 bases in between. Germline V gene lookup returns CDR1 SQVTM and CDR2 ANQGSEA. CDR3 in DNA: TGCAGCGCATGGACAGAGGGTCAGCCCCAGCATTTT. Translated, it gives CSAWTEGQPQHF.

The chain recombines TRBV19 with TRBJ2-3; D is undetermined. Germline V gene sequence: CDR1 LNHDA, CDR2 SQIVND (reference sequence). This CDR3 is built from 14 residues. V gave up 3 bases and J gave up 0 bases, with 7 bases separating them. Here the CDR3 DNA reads TGTGCCAGTAGTATGCAGGTTAGCACAGATACGCAGTATTTT. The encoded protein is CASSMQVSTDTQYF.

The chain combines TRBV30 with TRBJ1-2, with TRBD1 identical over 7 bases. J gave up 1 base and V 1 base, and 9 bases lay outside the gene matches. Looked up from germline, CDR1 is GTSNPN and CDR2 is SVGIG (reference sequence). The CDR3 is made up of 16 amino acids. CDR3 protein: CAWSGALQGFNYGYTF. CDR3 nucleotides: TGTGCCTGGAGTGGGGCGTTACAGGGGTTTAACTATGGCTACACCTTC.

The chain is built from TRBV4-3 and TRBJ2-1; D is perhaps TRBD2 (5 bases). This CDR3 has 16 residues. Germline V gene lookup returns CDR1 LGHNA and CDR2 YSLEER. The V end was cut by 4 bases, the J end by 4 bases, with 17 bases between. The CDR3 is CASSPDVRGPYNEQFF. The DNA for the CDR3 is TGCGCCAGCAGCCCTGATGTACGGGGTCCGTACAATGAGCAGTTCTTC.

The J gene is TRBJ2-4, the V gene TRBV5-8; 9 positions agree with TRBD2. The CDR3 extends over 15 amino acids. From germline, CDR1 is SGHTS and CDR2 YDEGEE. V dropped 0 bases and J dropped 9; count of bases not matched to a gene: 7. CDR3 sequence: CASSLVLAGEGIQYF. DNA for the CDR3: TGTGCCAGCAGCTTGGTCTTAGCGGGGGAGGGCATTCAGTACTTC.

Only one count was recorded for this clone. The CDR3 here is CASSDRDSNQPQHF. As DNA, the CDR3 is TGTGCCAGCAGTGATCGGGATAGCAATCAGCCCCAGCATTTT. The chain carries TRBV6-4 and TRBJ1-5; D uncertain. CDR1 and CDR2 (germline): MRHNA, SNTAGT. This CDR3 is built from 14 residues. The V gene lost 3 bases and the J gene lost 0 bases, with 6 bases spanning the gap.

The CDR3 reads CATSAGTGSHEAEQYF. Written as DNA, the CDR3 is TGTGCCACCAGTGCCGGAACCGGGTCTCACGAGGCCGAGCAGTACTTC. The rearrangement uses TRBV24-1 and TRBJ2-7; D unresolved. The germline V gene encodes CDR1 KGHDR and CDR2 SFDVKD. The length of the CDR3 is 16 residues. Trimming stripped 5 bases from V and 6 bases from J, with 22 bases between.

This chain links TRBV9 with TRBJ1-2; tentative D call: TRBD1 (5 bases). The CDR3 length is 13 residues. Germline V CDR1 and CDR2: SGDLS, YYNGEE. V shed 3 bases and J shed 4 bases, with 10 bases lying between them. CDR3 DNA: TGTGCCAGCAGCGCGGGGGGGTCCTATGGCTACACCTTC. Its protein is CASSAGGSYGYTF.

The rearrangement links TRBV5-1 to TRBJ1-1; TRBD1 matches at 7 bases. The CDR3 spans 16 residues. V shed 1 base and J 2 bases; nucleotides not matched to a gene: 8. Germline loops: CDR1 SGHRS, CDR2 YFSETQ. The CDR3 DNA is TGCGCCAGCAGCTTGACCGGGACAGTGAGAAACACTGAAGCTTTCTTT. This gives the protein CASSLTGTVRNTEAFF.

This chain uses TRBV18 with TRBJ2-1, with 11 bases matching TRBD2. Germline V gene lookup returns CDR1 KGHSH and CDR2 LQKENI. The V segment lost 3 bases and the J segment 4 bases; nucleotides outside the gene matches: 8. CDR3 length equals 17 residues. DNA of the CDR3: TGTGCCAGCTCACCCGGCCTTACTAGCGGGAGTTACAATGAGCAGTTCTTC. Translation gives CASSPGLTSGSYNEQFF.

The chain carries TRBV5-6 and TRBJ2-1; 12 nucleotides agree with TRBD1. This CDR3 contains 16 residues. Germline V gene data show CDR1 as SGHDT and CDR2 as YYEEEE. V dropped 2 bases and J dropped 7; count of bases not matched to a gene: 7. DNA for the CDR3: TGTGCCAGCAGCTTATTGGGACAGGGGGCTGGGAATGAGCAGTTCTTC. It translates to CASSLLGQGAGNEQFF.

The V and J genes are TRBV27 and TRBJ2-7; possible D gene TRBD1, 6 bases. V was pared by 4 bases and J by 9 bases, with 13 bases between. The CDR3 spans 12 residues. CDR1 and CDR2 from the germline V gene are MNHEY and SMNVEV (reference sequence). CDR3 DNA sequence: TGTGCCAGCAGTTCGACAGGCAGGTCGCAGTACTTC. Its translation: CASSSTGRSQYF.

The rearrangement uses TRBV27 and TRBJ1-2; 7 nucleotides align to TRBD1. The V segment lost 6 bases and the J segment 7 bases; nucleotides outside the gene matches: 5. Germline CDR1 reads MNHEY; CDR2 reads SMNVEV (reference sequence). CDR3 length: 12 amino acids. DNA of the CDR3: TGTGCCAGCAGAGGACAGGCCCCTGGCTACACCTTC. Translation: CASRGQAPGYTF.

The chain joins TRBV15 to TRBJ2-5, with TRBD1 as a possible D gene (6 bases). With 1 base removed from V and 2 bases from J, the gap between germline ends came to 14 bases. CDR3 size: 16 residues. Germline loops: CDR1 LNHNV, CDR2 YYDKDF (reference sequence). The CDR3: CATSRVIRDTQETQYF. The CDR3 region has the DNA TGTGCCACCAGCAGAGTGATCCGGGACACACAAGAGACCCAGTACTTC. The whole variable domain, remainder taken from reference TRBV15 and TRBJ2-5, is DAMVIQNPRYQVTQFGKPVTLSCSQTLNHNVMYWYQQKSSQAPKLLFHYYDKDFNNEADTPDNFQSRRPNTSFCFLDIRSPGLGDTAMYLCATSRVIRDTQETQYFGPGTRLLVL.

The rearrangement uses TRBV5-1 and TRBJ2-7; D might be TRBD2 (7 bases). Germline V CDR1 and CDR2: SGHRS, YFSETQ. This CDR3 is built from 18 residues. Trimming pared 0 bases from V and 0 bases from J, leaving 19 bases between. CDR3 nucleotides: TGCGCCAGCAGCTTGGCCCGGGGGGCGGGAGTTGGCTCCTACGAGCAGTACTTC. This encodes CASSLARGAGVGSYEQYF.

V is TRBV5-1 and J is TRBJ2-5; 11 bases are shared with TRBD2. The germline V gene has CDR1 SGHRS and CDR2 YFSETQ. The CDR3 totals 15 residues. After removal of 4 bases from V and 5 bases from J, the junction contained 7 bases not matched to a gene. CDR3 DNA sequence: TGCGCCAGCAGCGCTAGCGGGGGGCCAGGGGAGACCCAGTACTTC. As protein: CASSASGGPGETQYF.

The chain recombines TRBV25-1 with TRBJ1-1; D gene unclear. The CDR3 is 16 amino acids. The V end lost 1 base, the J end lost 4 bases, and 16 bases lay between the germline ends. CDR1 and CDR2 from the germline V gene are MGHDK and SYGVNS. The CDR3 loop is CASSESGVTGITEAFF. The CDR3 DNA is TGTGCCAGCAGTGAATCTGGGGTCACGGGAATCACTGAAGCTTTCTTT. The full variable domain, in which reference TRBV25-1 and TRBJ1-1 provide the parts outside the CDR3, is EADIYQTPRYLVIGTGKKITLECSQTMGHDKMYWYQQDPGMELHLIHYSYGVNSTEKGDLSSESTVSRIRTEHFPLTLESARPSHTSQYLCASSESGVTGITEAFFGQGTRLTVV.

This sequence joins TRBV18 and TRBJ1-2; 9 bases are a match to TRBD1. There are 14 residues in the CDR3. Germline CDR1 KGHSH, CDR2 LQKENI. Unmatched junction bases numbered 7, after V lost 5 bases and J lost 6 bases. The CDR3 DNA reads TGTGCCAGCTCAAGAAGACAGGGGGAAGATGGCTACACCTTC. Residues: CASSRRQGEDGYTF.

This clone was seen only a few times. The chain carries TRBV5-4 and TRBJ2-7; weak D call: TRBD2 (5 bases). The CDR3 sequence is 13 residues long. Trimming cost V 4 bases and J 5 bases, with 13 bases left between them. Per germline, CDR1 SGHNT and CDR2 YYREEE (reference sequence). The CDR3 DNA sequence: TGTGCCAGCAGCGCCTGGGCGGGCCACGAGCAGTACTTC. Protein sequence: CASSAWAGHEQYF.

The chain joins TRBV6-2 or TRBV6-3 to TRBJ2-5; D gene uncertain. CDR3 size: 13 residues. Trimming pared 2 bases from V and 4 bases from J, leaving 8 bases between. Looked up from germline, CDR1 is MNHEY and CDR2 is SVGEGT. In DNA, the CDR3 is TGTGCCAGCAGTTACGGAAGGAGAGAGACCCAGTACTTC. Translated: CASSYGRRETQYF.

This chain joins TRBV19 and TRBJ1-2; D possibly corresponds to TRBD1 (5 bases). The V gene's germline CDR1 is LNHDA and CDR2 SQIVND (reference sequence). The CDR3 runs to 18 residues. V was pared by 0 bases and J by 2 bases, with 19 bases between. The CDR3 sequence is CASSIDPRLQTDNYGYTF. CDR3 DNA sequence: TGTGCCAGTAGTATAGATCCCCGACTCCAGACAGACAACTATGGCTACACCTTC. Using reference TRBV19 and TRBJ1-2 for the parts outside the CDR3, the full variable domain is DGGITQSPKYLFRKEGQNVTLSCEQNLNHDAMYWYRQDPGQGLRLIYYSQIVNDFQKGDIAEGYSVSREKKESFPLTVTSAQKNPTAFYLCASSIDPRLQTDNYGYTFGSGTRLTVV.

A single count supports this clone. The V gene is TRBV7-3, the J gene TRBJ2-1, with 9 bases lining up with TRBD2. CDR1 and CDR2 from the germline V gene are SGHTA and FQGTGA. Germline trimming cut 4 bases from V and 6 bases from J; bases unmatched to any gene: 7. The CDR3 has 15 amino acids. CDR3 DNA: TGTGCCAGCAGCTCGGTAGCGGGGGCGGGCAATGAGCAGTTCTTC. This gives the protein CASSSVAGAGNEQFF.

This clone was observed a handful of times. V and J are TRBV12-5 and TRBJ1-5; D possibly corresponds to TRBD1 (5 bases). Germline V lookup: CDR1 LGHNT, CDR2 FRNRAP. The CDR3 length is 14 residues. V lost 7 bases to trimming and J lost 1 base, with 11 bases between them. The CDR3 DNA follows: TGTGCTAGTGCCCATGGGGCAAGCAATCAGCCCCAGCATTTT. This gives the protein CASAHGASNQPQHF.

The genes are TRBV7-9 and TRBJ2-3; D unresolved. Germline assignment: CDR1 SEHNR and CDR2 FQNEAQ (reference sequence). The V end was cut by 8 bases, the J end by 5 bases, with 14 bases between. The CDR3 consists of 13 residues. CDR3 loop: CASDLAAEDTQYF. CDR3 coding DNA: TGTGCCAGCGACTTGGCAGCCGAAGATACGCAGTATTTT.

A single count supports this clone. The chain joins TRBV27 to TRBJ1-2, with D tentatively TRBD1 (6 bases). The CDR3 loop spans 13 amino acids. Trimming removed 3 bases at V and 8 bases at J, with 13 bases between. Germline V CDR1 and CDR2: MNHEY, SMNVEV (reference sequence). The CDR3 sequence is CASSFDRSGGYTF. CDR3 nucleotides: TGTGCCAGCAGTTTCGACAGGTCGGGGGGCTACACCTTC.

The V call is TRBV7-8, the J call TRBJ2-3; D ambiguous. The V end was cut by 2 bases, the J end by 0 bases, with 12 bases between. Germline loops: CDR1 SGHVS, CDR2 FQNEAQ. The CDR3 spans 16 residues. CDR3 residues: CASSLNRVSSTDTQYF. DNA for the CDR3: TGTGCCAGCAGCTTAAACAGAGTTTCTAGCACAGATACGCAGTATTTT. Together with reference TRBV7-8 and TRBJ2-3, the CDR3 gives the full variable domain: GAGVSQSPRYKVAKRGQDVALRCDPISGHVSLFWYQQALGQGPEFLTYFQNEAQLDKSGLPSDRFFAERPEGSVSTLKIQRTQQEDSAVYLCASSLNRVSSTDTQYFGPGTRLTVL.

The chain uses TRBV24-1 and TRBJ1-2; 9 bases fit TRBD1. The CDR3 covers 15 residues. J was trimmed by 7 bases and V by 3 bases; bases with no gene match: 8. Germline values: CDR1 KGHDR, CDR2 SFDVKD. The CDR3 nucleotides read TGTGCCACCAGTGATGGAGCCCGGGACAGGGCTGGCTACACCTTC. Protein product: CATSDGARDRAGYTF.